Described below is a single T cell receptor beta chain sequence and its context. This sample was included in a study of T cell responses to AZD1222 COVID-19 vaccine. Method: immunoSEQ multiplex PCR; TCRdb's copy keeps in-frame clones and lacks some. The data show 130,000 to 150,000 clones, over 75% seen once. The sequences come from peripheral blood, collected on day 0 of AZD1222 vaccination. The receptor's source is an adult in good health.

The CDR3 nucleotides are TGTGCCTGGAAGACGGAGTATCGTTTTACTAATGAAAAACTGTTTTTT. As protein: CAWKTEYRFTNEKLFF. V gene TRBV30 combines with J gene TRBJ1-4; D is uncertain. CDR1 and CDR2 from the germline V gene are GTSNPN and SVGIG (reference sequence). With 4 bases removed from V and 2 bases from J, the gap between germline ends came to 17 bases. The CDR3 length is 16 residues. Combining the CDR3 with reference TRBV30 and TRBJ1-4 gives the whole variable domain SQTIHQWPATLVQPVGSPLSLECTVEGTSNPNLYWYRQAAGRGLQLLFYSVGIGQISSEVPQNLSASRPQDRQFILSSKKLLLSDSGFYLCAWKTEYRFTNEKLFFGSGTQLSVL.